This section outlines one T cell receptor beta chain sequence together with its context. Its matching antigen is unknown. Germline CDR1 is SQVTM and CDR2 is ANQGSEA. V trimming: 6 bases; J trimming: 5 bases; junction bases outside the gene matches: 15. The CDR3 runs to 15 residues. This entry is derived from a study of a mutant IDH1 vaccine in newly diagnosed glioma. Overall study context: Vaccination followed radiotherapy alone by 4-6 weeks, or accompanied temozolomide cycles. A roughly 60% male, approximately 38% female split and a mean age of roughly 44 years characterized treated patients. Week 35 held visit V12, while week 47 held visit V13. The earlier regimen, radiotherapy, temozolomide, or both, was most often both.

Time point specified: week 47, end of study. One vaccine dose held 300 ug of mutant IDH1 20-mer peptide and came with topical imiquimod. Sequencing was performed with immunoSEQ multiplex PCR; in TCRdb, only in-frame clones are kept and a portion is missing. The sample yields some 40,000 clones, 60% to 85% seen once. The chain employs TRBV29-1 and TRBJ1-1; 7 bases match TRBD1. Sequencing was performed on PBMCs, taken from a glioma patient whose treatment included an IDH1 peptide vaccine. The clonotype was recovered from a man between 35 and 55 years old with glioma. The CDR3 DNA sequence: TGCAGCGTGGAAAAGGCGTCAGGGGGTCGAACTGAAGCTTTCTTT. Protein: CSVEKASGGRTEAFF.